This TCR beta chain was observed in a study of blood T cell repertoires in COVID-19. Looking at the study overall: Material from acute and convalescent COVID-19 was sourced from the United States, Italy and Spain. The analysed material was cDNA or gDNA that came from T cells, B-cell-depleted T cells, or PBMCs.

Trimming stripped 6 bases from V and 2 bases from J, with 10 bases between. The CDR3 runs 13 residues. Germline V CDR1 and CDR2: MDHEN, SYDVKM. In the original workflow: Reference gene primer amplification yielded estimated nucleated cell counts. Data came from immunoSEQ multiplex PCR; TCRdb stores just in-frame clones and leaves some out. V, J and clone size reflect that table, while D and trimming were determined from the DNA. Here the sample spans 100,000 to 150,000 clones, 65% to 90% being singletons. The clonotype comes from a man older than 75 with active or convalescent COVID-19. Sequencing used peripheral blood. This rearrangement joins TRBV28 to TRBJ1-2, with D maybe TRBD1 (6 bases). As DNA, the CDR3 is TGTGCCAGCAGCCGACAGGCCAACTATGGCTACACCTTC. Its protein product is CASSRQANYGYTF.